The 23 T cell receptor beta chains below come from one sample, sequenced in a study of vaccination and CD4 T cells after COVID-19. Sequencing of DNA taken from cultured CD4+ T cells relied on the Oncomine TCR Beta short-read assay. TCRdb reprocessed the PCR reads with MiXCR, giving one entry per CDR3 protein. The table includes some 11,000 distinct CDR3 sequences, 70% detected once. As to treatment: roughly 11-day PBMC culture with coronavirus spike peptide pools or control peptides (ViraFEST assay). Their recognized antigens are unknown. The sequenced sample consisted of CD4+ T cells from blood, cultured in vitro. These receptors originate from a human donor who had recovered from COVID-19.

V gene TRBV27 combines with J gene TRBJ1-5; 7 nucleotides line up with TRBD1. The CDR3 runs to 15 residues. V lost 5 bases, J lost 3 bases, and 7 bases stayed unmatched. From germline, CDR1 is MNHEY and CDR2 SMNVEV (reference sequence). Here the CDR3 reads CASSPRTGVNQPQHF. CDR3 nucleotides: TGTGCCAGCAGTCCCCGAACAGGGGTCAATCAGCCCCAGCATTTT.

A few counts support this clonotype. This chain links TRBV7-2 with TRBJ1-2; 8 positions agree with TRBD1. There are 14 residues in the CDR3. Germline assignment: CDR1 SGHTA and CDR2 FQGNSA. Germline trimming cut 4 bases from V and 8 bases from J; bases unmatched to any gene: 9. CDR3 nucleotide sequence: TGTGCCAGCAGCTCCGACAGGGGTGTAAGGGGCTACACCTTC. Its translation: CASSSDRGVRGYTF.

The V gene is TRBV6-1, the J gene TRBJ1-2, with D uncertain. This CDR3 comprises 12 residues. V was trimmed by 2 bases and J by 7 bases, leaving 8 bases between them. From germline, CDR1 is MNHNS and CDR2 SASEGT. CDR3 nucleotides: TGTGCCAGCAGTGAACTCGGTTTTGGCTACACCTTC. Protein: CASSELGFGYTF.

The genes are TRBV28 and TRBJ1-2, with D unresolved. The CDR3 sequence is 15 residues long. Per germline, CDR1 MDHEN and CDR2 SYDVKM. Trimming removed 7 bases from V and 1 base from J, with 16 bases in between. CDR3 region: CASTESSTGNYGYTF. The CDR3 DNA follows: TGTGCCAGCACCGAGTCTAGCACCGGTAACTATGGCTACACCTTC.

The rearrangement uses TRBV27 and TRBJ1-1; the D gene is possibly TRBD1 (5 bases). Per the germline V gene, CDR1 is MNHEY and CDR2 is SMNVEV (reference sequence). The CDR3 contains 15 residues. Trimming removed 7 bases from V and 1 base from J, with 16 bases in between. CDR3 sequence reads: CASMVLGAQNTEAFF. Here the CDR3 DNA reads TGTGCCAGCATGGTCCTCGGGGCCCAGAACACTGAAGCTTTCTTT.

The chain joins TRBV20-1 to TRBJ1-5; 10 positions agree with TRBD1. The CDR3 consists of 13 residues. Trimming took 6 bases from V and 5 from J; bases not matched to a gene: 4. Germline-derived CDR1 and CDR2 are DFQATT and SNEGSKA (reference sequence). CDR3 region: CSATDRGYQPQHF. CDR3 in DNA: TGCAGTGCCACGGACAGGGGGTATCAGCCCCAGCATTTT.

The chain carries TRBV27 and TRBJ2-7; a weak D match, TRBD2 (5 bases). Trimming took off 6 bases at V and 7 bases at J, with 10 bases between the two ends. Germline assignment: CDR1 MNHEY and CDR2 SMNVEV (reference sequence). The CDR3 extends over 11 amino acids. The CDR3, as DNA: TGTGCCAGCAGGAGGGCGCTGGAGCAGTACTTC. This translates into CASRRALEQYF.

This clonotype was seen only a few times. CDR3 sequence (DNA): TGTGCCAGCAGTCTGCACAATTTCAATCAGCCCCAGCATTTT. Translation: CASSLHNFNQPQHF. The chain links TRBV28 to TRBJ1-5; D call uncertain. Germline loops: CDR1 MDHEN, CDR2 SYDVKM. V lost 5 bases and J lost 3, with 11 bases in between. This CDR3 has 14 amino acids.

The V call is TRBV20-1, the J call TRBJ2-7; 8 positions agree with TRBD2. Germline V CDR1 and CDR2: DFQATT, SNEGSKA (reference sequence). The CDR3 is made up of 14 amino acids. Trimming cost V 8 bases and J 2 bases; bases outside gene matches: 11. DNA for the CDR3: TGCAGTTCGATTGATACGGGAGGGCCCTACGAGCAGTACTTC. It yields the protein CSSIDTGGPYEQYF.

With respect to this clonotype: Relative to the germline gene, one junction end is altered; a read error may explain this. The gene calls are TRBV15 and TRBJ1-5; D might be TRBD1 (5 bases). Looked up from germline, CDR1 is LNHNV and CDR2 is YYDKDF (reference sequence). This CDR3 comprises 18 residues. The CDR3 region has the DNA TGTGCCACCAGCAGAGATCGGGGACTCAGCAATAGCAATGAGCCCCAGCATTTT. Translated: CATSRDRGLSNSNEPQHF.

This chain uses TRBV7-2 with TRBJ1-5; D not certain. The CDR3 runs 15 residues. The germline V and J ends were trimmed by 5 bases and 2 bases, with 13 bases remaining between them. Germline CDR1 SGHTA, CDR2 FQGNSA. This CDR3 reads CASSGSEQRNQPQHF. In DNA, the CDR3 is TGTGCCAGCAGCGGGTCGGAACAACGCAATCAGCCCCAGCATTTT.

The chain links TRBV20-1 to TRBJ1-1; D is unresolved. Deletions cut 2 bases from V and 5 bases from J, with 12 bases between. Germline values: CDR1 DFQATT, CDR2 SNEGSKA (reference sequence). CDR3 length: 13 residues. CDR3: CSARWGVGTEAFF. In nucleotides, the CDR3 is TGCAGTGCTAGATGGGGTGTTGGGACTGAAGCTTTCTTT.

The CDR3 coding sequence is TGTGCCAGCAGTTTTAGGGCTCAAGAGACCCAGTACTTC. Translation gives CASSFRAQETQYF. The chain links TRBV27 to TRBJ2-5; D is unclear. In germline, CDR1 is MNHEY, CDR2 SMNVEV (reference sequence). The CDR3 totals 13 residues. The V end lost 3 bases, the J end lost 2 bases, and 7 bases lay between the germline ends.

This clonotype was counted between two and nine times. This CDR3 is CSAEPPQTVNTEAFF. The CDR3 DNA sequence: TGCAGTGCCGAACCTCCTCAGACCGTGAACACTGAAGCTTTCTTT. The rearrangement joins TRBV20-1 to TRBJ1-1; the D is unclear. The CDR3 covers 15 residues. V was pared by 6 bases and J by 0 bases, with 17 bases between. The germline gives CDR1 DFQATT, CDR2 SNEGSKA (reference sequence).

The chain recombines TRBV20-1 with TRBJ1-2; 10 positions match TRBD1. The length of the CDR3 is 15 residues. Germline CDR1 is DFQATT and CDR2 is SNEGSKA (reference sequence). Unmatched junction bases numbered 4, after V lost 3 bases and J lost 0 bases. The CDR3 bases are TGCAGTGCTAGGACAGGGGGCCAAGCTAACTATGGCTACACCTTC. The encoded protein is CSARTGGQANYGYTF.

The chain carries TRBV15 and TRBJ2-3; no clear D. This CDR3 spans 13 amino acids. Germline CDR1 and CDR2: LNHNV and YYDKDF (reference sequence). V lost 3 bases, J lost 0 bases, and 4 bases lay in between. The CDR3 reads CATSRASTDTQYF. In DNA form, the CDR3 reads TGTGCCACCAGCAGGGCTAGCACAGATACGCAGTATTTT.

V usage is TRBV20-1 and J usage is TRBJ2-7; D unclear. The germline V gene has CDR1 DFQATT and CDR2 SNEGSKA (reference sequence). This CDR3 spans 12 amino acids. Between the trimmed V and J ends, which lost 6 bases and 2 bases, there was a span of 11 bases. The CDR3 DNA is TGCAGTGCCAGTCGAGGCACCTACGAGCAGTACTTC. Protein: CSASRGTYEQYF.

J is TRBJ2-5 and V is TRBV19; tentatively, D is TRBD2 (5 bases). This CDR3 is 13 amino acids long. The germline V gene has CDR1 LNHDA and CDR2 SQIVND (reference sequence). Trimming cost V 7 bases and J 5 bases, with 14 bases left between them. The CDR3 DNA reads TGTGCCAGTACCCCGGCGGGCCAGGAGACCCAGTACTTC. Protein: CASTPAGQETQYF. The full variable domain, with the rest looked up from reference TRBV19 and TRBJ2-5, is DGGITQSPKYLFRKEGQNVTLSCEQNLNHDAMYWYRQDPGQGLRLIYYSQIVNDFQKGDIAEGYSVSREKKESFPLTVTSAQKNPTAFYLCASTPAGQETQYFGPGTRLLVL.

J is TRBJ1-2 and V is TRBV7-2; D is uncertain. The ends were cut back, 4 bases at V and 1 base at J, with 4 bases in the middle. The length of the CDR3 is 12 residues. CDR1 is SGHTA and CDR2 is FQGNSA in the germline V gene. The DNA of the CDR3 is TGTGCCAGCAGCTCGCTTAACTATGGCTACACCTTC. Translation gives CASSSLNYGYTF.

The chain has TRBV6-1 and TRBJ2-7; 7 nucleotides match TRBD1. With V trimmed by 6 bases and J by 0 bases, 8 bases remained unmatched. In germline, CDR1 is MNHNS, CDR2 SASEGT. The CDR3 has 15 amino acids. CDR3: CASSPQTGSSYEQYF. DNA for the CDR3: TGTGCCAGCAGCCCCCAGACAGGGAGCTCCTACGAGCAGTACTTC.

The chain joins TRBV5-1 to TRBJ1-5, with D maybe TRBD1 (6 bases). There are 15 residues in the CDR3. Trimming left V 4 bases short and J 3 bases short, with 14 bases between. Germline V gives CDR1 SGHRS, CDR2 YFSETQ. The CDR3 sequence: CASSPSGAVNQPQHF. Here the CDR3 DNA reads TGCGCCAGCAGCCCATCGGGGGCTGTCAATCAGCCCCAGCATTTT.

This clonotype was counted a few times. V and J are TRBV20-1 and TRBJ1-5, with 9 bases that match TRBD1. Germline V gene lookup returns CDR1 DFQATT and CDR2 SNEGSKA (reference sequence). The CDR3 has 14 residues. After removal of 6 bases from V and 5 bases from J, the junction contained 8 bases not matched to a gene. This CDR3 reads CSAQTGGWDQPQHF. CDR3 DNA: TGCAGTGCCCAAACAGGGGGCTGGGATCAGCCCCAGCATTTT.

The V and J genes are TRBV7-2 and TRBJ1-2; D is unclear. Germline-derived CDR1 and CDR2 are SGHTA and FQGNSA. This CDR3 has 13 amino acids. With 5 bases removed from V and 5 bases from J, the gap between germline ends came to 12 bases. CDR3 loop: CASSLDTKYGYTF. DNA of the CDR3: TGTGCCAGCAGCCTCGACACGAAATATGGCTACACCTTC.